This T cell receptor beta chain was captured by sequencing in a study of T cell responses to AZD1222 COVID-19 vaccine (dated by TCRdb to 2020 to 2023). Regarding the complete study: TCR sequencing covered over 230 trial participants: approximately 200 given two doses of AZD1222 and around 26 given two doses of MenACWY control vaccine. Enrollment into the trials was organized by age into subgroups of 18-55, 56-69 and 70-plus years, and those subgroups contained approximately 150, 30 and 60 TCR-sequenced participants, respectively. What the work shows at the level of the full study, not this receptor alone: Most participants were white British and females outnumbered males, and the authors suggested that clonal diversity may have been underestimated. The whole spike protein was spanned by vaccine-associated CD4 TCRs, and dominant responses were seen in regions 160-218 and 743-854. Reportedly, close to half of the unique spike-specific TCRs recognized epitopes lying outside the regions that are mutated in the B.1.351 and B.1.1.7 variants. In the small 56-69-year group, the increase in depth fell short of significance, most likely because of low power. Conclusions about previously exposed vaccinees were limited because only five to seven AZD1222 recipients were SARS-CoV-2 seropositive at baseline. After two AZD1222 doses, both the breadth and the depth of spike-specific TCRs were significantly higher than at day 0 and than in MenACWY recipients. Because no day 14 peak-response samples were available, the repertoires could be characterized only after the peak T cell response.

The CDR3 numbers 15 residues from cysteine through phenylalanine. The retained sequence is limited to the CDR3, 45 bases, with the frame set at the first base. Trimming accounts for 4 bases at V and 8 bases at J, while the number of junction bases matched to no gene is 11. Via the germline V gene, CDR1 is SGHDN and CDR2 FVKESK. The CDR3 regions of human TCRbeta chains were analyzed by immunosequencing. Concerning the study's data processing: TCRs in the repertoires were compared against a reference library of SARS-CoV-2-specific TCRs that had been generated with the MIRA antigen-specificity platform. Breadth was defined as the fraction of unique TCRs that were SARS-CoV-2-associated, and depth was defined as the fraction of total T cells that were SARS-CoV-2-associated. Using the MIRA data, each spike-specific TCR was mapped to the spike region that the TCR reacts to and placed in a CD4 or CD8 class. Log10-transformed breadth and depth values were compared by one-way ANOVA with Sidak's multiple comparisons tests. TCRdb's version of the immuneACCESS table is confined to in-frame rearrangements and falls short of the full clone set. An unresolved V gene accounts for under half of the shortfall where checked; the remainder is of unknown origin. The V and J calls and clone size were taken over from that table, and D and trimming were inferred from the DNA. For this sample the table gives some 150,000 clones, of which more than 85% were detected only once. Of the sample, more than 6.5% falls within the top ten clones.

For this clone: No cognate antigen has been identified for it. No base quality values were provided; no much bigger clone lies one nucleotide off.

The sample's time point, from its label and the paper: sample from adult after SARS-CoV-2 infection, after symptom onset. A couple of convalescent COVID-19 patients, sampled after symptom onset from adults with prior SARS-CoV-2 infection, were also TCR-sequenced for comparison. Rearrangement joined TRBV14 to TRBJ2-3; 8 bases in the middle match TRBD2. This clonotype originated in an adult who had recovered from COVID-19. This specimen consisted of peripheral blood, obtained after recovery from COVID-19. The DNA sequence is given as TGTGCCAGCAGCCCATCGGCTAGCGGGTTCGTTACGCAGTATTTT. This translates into CASSPSASGFVTQYF. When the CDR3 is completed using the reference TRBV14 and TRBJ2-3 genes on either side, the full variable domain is EAGVTQFPSHSVIEKGQTVTLRCDPISGHDNLYWYRRVMGKEIKFLLHFVKESKQDESGMPNNRFLAERTGGTYSTLKVQPAELEDSGVYFCASSPSASGFVTQYFGPGTRLTVL.